This TCR beta chain was documented in a study of blood T cells in healthy people across ages. The overall study: Capturing about one barcoded beta molecule per two T cells was achieved by template switching. Findings and caveats of the study: Compared with aged donors, long-lived donors showed fewer expanded clones, suggesting selection.

The CDR3 length is 15 residues. V was trimmed by 5 bases and J by 0 bases, leaving 11 bases between them. The V gene's germline CDR1 is MDHEN and CDR2 SYDVKM. With a J-beta primer mix and a sample-barcoded 5' primer, a second PCR ran 7 to 11 cycles. Each cDNA was tagged by a template-switch adaptor containing 12 random nucleotides. TCRdb analysed the 5' RACE reads with MiXCR anew, one entry per CDR3 protein. This table has roughly 1,700,000 distinct CDR3 sequences, 28% appearing once. Of note for this clonotype: The antigen is not known.

The sequence was collected from a woman aged 25 to 39 in good health. This chain links TRBV28 with TRBJ1-5, with a possible D match to TRBD1 (5 bases). Sequencing was carried out using blood. The CDR3 region has the DNA TGTGCCAGCAGTACCCGGGGGACTAGCAATCAGCCCCAGCATTTT. This gives the protein CASSTRGTSNQPQHF.